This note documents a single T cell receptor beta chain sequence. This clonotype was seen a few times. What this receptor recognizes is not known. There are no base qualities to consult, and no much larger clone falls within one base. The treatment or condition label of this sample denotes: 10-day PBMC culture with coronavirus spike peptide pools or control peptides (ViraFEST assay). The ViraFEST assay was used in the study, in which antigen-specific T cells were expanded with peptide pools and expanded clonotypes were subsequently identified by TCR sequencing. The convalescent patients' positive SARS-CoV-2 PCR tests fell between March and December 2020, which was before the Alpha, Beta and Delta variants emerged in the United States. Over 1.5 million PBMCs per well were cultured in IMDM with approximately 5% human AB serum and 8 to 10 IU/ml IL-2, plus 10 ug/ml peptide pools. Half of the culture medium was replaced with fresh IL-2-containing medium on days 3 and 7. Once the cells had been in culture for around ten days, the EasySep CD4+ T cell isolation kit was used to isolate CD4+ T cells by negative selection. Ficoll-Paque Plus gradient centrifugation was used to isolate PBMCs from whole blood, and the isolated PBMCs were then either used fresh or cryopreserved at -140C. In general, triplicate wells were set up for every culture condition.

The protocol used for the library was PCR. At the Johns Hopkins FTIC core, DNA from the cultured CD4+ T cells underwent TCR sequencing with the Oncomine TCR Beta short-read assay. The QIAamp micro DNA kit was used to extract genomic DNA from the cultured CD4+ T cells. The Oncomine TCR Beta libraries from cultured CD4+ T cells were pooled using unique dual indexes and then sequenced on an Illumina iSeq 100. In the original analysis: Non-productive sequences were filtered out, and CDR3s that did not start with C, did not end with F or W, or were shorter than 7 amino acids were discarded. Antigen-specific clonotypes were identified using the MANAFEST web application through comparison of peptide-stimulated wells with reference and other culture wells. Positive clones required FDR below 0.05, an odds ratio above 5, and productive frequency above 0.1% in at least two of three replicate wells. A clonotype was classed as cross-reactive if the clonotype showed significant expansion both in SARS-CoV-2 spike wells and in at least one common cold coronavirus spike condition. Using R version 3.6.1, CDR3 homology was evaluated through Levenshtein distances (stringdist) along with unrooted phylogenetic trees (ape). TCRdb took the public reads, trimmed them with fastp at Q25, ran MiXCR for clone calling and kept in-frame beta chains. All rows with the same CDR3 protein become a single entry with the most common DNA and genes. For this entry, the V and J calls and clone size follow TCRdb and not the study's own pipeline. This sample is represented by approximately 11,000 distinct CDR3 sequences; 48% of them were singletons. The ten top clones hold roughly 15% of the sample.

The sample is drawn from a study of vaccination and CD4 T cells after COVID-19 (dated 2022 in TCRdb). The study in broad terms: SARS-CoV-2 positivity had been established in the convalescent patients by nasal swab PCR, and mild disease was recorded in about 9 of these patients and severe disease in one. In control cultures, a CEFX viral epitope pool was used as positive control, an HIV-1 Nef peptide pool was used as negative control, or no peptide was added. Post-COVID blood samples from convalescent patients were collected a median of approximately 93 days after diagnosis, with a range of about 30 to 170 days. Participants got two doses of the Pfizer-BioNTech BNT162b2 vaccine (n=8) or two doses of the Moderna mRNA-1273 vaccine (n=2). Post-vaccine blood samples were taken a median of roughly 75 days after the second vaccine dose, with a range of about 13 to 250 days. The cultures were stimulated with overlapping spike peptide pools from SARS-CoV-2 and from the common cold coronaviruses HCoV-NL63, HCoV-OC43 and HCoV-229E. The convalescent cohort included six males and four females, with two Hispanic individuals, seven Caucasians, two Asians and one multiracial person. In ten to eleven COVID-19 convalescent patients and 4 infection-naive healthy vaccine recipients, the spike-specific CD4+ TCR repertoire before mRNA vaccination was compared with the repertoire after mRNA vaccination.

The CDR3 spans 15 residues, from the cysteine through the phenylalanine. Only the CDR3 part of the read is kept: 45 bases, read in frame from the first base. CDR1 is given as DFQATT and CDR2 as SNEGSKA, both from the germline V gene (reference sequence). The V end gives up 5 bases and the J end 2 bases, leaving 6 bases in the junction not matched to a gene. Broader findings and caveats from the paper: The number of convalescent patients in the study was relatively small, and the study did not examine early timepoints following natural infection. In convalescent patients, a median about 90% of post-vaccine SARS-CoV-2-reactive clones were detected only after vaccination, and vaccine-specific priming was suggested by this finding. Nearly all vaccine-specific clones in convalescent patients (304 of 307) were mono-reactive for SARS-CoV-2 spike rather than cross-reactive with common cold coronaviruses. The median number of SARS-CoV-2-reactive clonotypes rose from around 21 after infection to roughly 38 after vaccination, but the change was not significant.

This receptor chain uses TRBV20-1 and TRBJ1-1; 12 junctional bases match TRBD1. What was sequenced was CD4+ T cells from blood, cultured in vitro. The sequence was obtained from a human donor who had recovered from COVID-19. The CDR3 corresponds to CSAPGTGGFNTEAFF. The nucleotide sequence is TGCAGTGCTCCCGGGACAGGGGGCTTTAACACTGAAGCTTTCTTT.